This T cell receptor beta chain emerged from a study of T cells expressing NK-cell markers. Study-level findings and limits: HCMV specificity was not established for the expanded NKG2C+ T cell clones. These same clonotypes (in a handful of donors) also led the CD3+CD56-NKG2C+ fraction.

Remarks on this clonotype: Its antigen is not known.

The CDR3 sequence is 15 residues long. Germline values: CDR1 SGHRS, CDR2 YFSETQ. TCRdb reprocessed the 5' RACE reads, with one entry per CDR3 protein and no DNA. The table lists 550,000 or so distinct CDR3 sequences. This chain links TRBV5-1 with TRBJ2-1; TCRdb reports TRBD2, a call that lacks DNA to check it against. This receptor was identified in a man aged 18 to 35 in good health. Specimen: blood T cells: a sorted CD56 or NKG2C T cell subset, CD4+ or CD8+ T cells, or bulk PBMC T cells (not recorded which). CDR3 amino acids: CASSHLAGVNNEQFF.